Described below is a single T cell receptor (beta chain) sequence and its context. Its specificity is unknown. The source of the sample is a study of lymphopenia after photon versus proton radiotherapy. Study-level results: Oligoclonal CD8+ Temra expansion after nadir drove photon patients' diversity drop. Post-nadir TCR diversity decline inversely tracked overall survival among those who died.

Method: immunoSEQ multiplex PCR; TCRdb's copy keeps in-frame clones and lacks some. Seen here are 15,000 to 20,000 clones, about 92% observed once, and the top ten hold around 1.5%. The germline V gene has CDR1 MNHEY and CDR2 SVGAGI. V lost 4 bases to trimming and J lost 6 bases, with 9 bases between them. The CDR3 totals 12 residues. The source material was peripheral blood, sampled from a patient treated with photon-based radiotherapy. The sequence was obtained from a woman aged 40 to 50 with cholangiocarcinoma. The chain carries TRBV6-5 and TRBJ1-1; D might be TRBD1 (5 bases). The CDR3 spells CASSLMGAEAFF. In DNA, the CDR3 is TGTGCCAGCAGTTTGATGGGGGCTGAAGCTTTCTTT.